This TCR beta chain was obtained from a study of blood T cells in healthy people across ages. About the research overall: About one barcoded TCR beta cDNA was captured per two T cells.

Using a J-beta primer mix together with a sample-barcoded 5' primer, a second PCR was run for roughly 7 to 11 cycles. TCRdb processed the 5' RACE reads anew with MiXCR; each CDR3 protein has one entry. The top ten clones hold about 10% of a sample with fewer than 2,000,000 distinct CDR3 sequences, roughly 32% of them seen once. Trimming cost V 4 bases and J 13 bases, with 17 bases left between them. The CDR3 extends over 13 amino acids. Germline V CDR1 and CDR2: MNHEY, SMNVEV (reference sequence). The study, taken as a whole, reports: Lack of knowledge of donor CMV status possibly confounded expanded clonotype changes.

Of note for this clonotype: Its antigen is unidentified.

This TCR came from a woman aged 30 to 39 in good health. The chain employs TRBV27 and TRBJ2-1, with TRBD2 as a possible D gene (6 bases). The sample comprised blood. The CDR3 protein is CASSSSVGLPQFF. The CDR3, as DNA: TGTGCCAGCAGTTCCTCCGTAGGACTACCCCAGTTCTTC.